Listed here is a single T cell receptor (beta chain). This clonotype was detected a few times. Its antigen is unknown. Within one base of it there is no much larger clone, and no base qualities were kept. The sample is drawn from a study of blood T cells in healthy people across ages (dated by TCRdb to the mid-2010s). Looking at the study overall: In model experiments, template switching captured roughly one uniquely barcoded TCR beta cDNA molecule for every two T cells. To track age-related changes in TCR beta repertoire diversity, the study relied on deep sequencing normalized with unique cDNA molecular identifiers. Four age groups were formed from the donors: young (average around 15 years), middle-aged (approximately 42), aged (about 68) and long-lived (about 75). Using the same blood draw, the study looked at two additional independent replicas of 1 million unique cDNA reads for two donors, one aged 18 to 29 and the other aged 80 or older.

The library was prepared using 5' RACE. The sequencer was an Illumina HiSeq 2500. A second PCR of about 7 to 12 cycles was run with a J-beta primer mix and a sample-barcoded 5' primer. A unique molecular identifier was introduced onto each TCR beta cDNA molecule by a template-switch 5' adaptor carrying 12 random nucleotides. At least 3 million CDR3-containing paired-end reads were obtained from each sample. First-strand cDNA was synthesized from all RNA with the Mint cDNA synthesis kit, primed by a TRBC-specific oligonucleotide. All cDNA was treated with uracil-DNA glycosylase and then went through a first 18-cycle PCR with the universal primers M1SS and BC2_uni_R. As for how the authors treated the data: Each sample was normalized by randomly selecting 1 million high-quality reads, each carrying a distinct molecular identifier. Reads with shared molecular identifiers were discarded instead of being binned into consensus sequences. MiTCR, with a Q25 quality threshold and the strictest error-elimination algorithm, was used for CDR3 identification, clonotype clustering and error correction. A nonparametric unseen species model with Euler transformation was used to estimate lower-bound total TCR beta diversity. TCRdb trimmed the raw reads at Q25, called clones with MiXCR and kept productive beta chains. Identical CDR3 protein sequences are pooled into one entry, listed with their most common genes and DNA. Here the V and J calls rest on TCRdb's processing, not on the authors' analysis. This sample is represented by approximately 780,000 distinct CDR3 sequences; about 26% of them were singletons. The biggest ten clones account for around 2.9% of the sample.

Systemically healthy Caucasian individuals from Russia, 35 to 40 in total and aged roughly 6 to 100 years, were included as donors. Ten milliliters of peripheral blood were drawn from each donor into EDTA-treated Vacutainer tubes. PBMCs were isolated by Ficoll-Paque density-gradient centrifugation, with at least 7 million obtained per sample. Total RNA was extracted from PBMCs with Trizol reagent, with at least 6 micrograms obtained per sample. Naive CD45RAhigh/CD27high T cell percentages were measured by flow cytometry on a PBMC aliquot from every donor. What the authors observed across the whole study: Because profiling used bulk unsorted PBMCs, naive and antigen-experienced compartments could not be compared conclusively. Compared with the aged group, the long-lived group had more naive CD4+ T cells, fewer expanded clones and increased TCR diversity, a pattern suggesting age selection. The percentage of naive T cells measured by flow cytometry correlated strongly with observed TCR beta diversity. Because donor CMV infection status was unknown, age-related changes in expanded clonotypes were potentially confounded. As age increased, observed TCR beta diversity per million T cells dropped in a roughly linear way, and a significant reduction was already evident by age about 40. Estimates of total diversity from one million sequenced T cells were regarded as lower bounds and underestimates.

V is cut by 4 bases and J by 7 bases, and the space between the germline ends is 15 bases. For CDR1 and CDR2, the germline V gene lists SGHRS and YFSETQ. From its cysteine to its phenylalanine, the CDR3 spans 13 amino acids. CDR3 DNA is the only sequence kept; it has 39 bases, read in frame from the first base. This same sample was also part of a study on T cells of mothers and their children. That second publication adds: Nine systemically healthy Caucasian individuals served as donors, namely three mothers together with their six children. cDNA synthesis used all of the extracted RNA, with 1.5 ug of RNA in each 15 ul reaction. In the second PCR, sample barcodes and 2-4 random nucleotides were introduced via the M1S primer. More than 8.5 million TCR beta CDR3 reads were obtained from each mother, and roughly 3 million reads were obtained from each child. Thymic selection similarly shapes TCR recombination output in related and unrelated pairs, with minor effect from inherited differences. Normalized repertoire overlap was always found to be slightly, but never significantly, higher in related mother-child pairs than in unrelated mother-child pairs. No persistent microchimeric T cell clones were detected, at a sensitivity of 90 to 100 clones per million clonotypes. The study used deep NGS to compare TCR beta repertoires of mothers and children, seeking features distinguishing related mother-child pairs from unrelated individuals. On average, the children were roughly 10 +/- 4 years old, while the mothers were about 40 +/- 4 years old. After adapter ligation was performed with NEBNext reagents, the libraries were sequenced on an Illumina HiSeq 2000 with 100+100 nt paired-end reads. Mother and child libraries were prepared a month apart and sequenced in separate runs to prevent cross-contamination. Each donor had between about 450,000 and 2,200,000 distinct TCR beta clonotypes identified. Naive TCR beta clonotypes were estimated from low-frequency clonotypes matched to each donor's FACS-determined naive share, without sorting.

Sequencing used blood. The V gene is TRBV5-1 and the J gene is TRBJ2-7; a tentative D call is TRBD2 (6 bases match). The TCR was taken from a boy aged 5 to 17 in good health. The bases read TGCGCCAGCAGCCCAGGAGGGTCGGAAGAGCAGTACTTC. It codes for CASSPGGSEEQYF.